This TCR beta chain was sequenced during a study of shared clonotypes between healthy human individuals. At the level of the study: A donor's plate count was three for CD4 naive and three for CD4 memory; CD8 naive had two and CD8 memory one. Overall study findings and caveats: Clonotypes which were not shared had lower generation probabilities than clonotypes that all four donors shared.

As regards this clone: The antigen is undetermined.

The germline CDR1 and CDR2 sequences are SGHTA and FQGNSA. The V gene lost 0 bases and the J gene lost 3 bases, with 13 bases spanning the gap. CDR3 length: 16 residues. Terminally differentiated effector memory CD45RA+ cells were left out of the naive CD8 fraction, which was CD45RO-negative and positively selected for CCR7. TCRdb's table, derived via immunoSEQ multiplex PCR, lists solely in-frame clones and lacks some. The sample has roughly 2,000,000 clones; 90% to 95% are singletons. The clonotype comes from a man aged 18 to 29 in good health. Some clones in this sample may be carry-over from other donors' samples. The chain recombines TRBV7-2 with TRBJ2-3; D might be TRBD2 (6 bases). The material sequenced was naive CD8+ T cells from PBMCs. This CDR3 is CASSLAAGRGTDTQYF. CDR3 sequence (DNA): TGTGCCAGCAGCTTAGCGGCGGGTCGGGGGACAGATACGCAGTATTTT.